Each of the 2 T cell receptor beta chains below was sequenced from the same sample in a study of beta chain features in type 1 diabetes. General observations from the study: In all four CD4+ subsets, TCRB CDR3 length was significantly, moderately reduced in type 1 diabetes.

As every portion of the isolated RNA was reverse transcribed, the sequencing read expressed TCRB transcripts. Sequencing used immunoSEQ multiplex PCR; TCRdb keeps in-frame clones, though not all of them. Of hundreds of thousands of clones listed, 15% are singletons. These receptors' targets are unknown. Material: naive CD4+ T cells from blood. The receptors derive from a man between 18 and 35 years old with type 1 diabetes.

The CDR3 spells CASRTFATGVDEQYF. The CDR3 bases are TGTGCCAGCAGGACATTTGCGACAGGGGTCGACGAGCAGTACTTC. This chain uses TRBV7-2 with TRBJ2-7, with 8 nucleotides matching TRBD1. Germline V gives CDR1 SGHTA, CDR2 FQGNSA. J gave up 5 bases and V 6 bases, and 12 bases lay outside the gene matches. CDR3 length equals 15 residues.

The genes are TRBV19 and TRBJ1-2; D ambiguous. V shed 7 bases and J shed 7 bases, with 19 bases lying between them. This CDR3 region has 14 residues. CDR1 and CDR2 from the germline V gene are LNHDA and SQIVND (reference sequence). CDR3 bases: TGTGCCAGTACCCTCCTGTGGGAGCGGAGTGGCTACACCTTC. It specifies CASTLLWERSGYTF.